These 18 T cell receptor beta chains were all obtained from the same sample, sequenced in a study of PD-1 blockade in classical Hodgkin lymphoma. Method: immunoSEQ multiplex PCR; TCRdb's copy keeps in-frame clones and lacks some. The sample has nearly 25,000 clones, approximately 68% seen once. Specified time point: cycle 4 day 1 (C4D1), after 6 weeks of nivolumab. Each and every patient relapsed after autologous stem cell transplantation, and patients got differing brentuximab vedotin exposure. The input for sequencing was peripheral blood mononuclear cells (PBMCs), taken before the fourth cycle of nivolumab. These receptors originate from a human donor with classical Hodgkin lymphoma.

The rearrangement links TRBV5-1 to TRBJ2-1, with 7 nucleotides matching TRBD1. From germline, CDR1 is SGHRS and CDR2 YFSETQ. V lost 4 bases, J lost 5 bases, and 6 bases stayed unmatched. This CDR3 comprises 14 residues. The CDR3 nucleotides read TGCGCCAGCAGCACCGGGACAGTTGACAATGAGCAGTTCTTC. This sequence encodes CASSTGTVDNEQFF.

V and J are TRBV7-3 and TRBJ2-1; D is uncertain. Germline assignment: CDR1 SGHTA and CDR2 FQGTGA. V shed 5 bases and J shed 7 bases, with 15 bases lying between them. The CDR3 loop spans 14 amino acids. This CDR3 reads CASSLHATRNEQFF. CDR3 DNA: TGTGCCAGCAGCCTTCACGCGACCCGGAATGAGCAGTTCTTC.

The J gene is TRBJ1-2, the V gene TRBV11-3, with a possible D match to TRBD1 (6 bases). Trimming removed 5 bases at V and 6 bases at J, with 19 bases between. Germline loops: CDR1 SGHNT, CDR2 YENEEA. This CDR3 is 15 amino acids long. The CDR3 is CASSPRDIVLHGYTF. CDR3 nucleotides: TGTGCCAGCAGCCCTCGGGACATAGTGCTTCATGGCTACACCTTC.

This rearrangement joins TRBV14 to TRBJ1-3, with unresolved D. The CDR3 sequence is 15 residues long. Germline CDR1 reads SGHDN; CDR2 reads FVKESK. V was cut by 0 bases and J by 0 bases, with 6 bases left in between. For the CDR3, the DNA is TGTGCCAGCAGCCAAGATCACGGCTCTGGAAACACCATATATTTT. It is translated as CASSQDHGSGNTIYF.

J is TRBJ2-3 and V is TRBV2; the match to TRBD2 covers 7 bases. V was pared by 5 bases and J by 3 bases, with 5 bases of the junction left unmatched. Germline V lookup: CDR1 SNHLY, CDR2 FYNNEI. This CDR3 comprises 14 residues. The CDR3 loop is CASSPQRGTDTQYF. The CDR3 region has the DNA TGTGCCAGCAGTCCCCAGCGGGGTACAGATACGCAGTATTTT.

This clone has a single count. This rearrangement joins TRBV27 to TRBJ1-2; D gene uncertain. The CDR3 runs to 12 residues. V lost 2 bases to trimming and J lost 9 bases, with 10 bases between them. The germline V gene has CDR1 MNHEY and CDR2 SMNVEV (reference sequence). The CDR3 nucleotides are TGTGCCAGCAGTTTAGCGGGTAGGAGCTACACCTTC. It is translated as CASSLAGRSYTF.

This chain connects TRBV29-1 to TRBJ1-1, with no clear D. CDR3 size: 13 residues. Trimming took off 7 bases at V and 7 bases at J, with 19 bases between the two ends. CDR1 is SQVTM and CDR2 is ANQGSEA in the germline V gene. The DNA for the CDR3 is TGCAGCGGCGTTACCGCGGGGAGAAATGAAGCTTTCTTT. This gives the protein CSGVTAGRNEAFF.

The rearrangement uses TRBV30 and TRBJ1-5, with D maybe TRBD1 (5 bases). Trimming removed 3 bases from V and 3 bases from J, with 9 bases in between. This CDR3 has 13 amino acids. Looked up from germline, CDR1 is GTSNPN and CDR2 is SVGIG (reference sequence). The CDR3 DNA follows: TGTGCCTGGAGCGCAGGGTACAATCAGCCCCAGCATTTT. It codes for CAWSAGYNQPQHF.

This chain uses TRBV28 with TRBJ1-2; tentatively, D is TRBD1 (5 bases). Between the trimmed V and J ends, which lost 7 bases and 8 bases, there was a span of 20 bases. Per germline, CDR1 MDHEN and CDR2 SYDVKM. The CDR3 has 14 amino acids. This CDR3 is CASTVTAGRSGYTF. CDR3 nucleotides: TGTGCCAGCACTGTAACGGCAGGGAGAAGCGGCTACACCTTC.

In this sample, this clone turned up once. This chain uses TRBV5-1 with TRBJ2-1; 9 positions agree with TRBD1. This CDR3 has 14 amino acids. Germline values: CDR1 SGHRS, CDR2 YFSETQ. The ends lost 1 base at V and 8 bases at J; junction bases unmatched: 4. The CDR3 coding sequence is TGCGCCAGCAGCTTGATAACAGGGGGCCATGAGCAGTTCTTC. Residues: CASSLITGGHEQFF.

The chain carries TRBV5-4 and TRBJ2-3; D unresolved. This CDR3 region has 13 residues. Per germline, CDR1 SGHNT and CDR2 YYREEE (reference sequence). V lost 3 bases and J lost 5, with 10 bases in between. The CDR3 nucleotides are TGTGCCAGCAGCTCTACTGGGGAAGATACGCAGTATTTT. Protein product: CASSSTGEDTQYF. The entire variable domain, with the rest obtained from reference TRBV5-4 and TRBJ2-3, is as follows: ETGVTQSPTHLIKTRGQQVTLRCSSQSGHNTVSWYQQALGQGPQFIFQYYREEENGRGNFPPRFSGLQFPNYSSELNVNALELDDSALYLCASSSTGEDTQYFGPGTRLTVL.

The V and J genes are TRBV9 and TRBJ2-3; 7 nucleotides line up with TRBD2. The ends lost 0 bases at V and 2 bases at J; junction bases unmatched: 6. Germline CDR1 SGDLS, CDR2 YYNGEE. CDR3 size: 16 residues. CDR3 loop: CASSVGASGFTDTQYF. CDR3 nucleotides: TGTGCCAGCAGCGTAGGGGCTAGCGGATTCACAGATACGCAGTATTTT.

The genes are TRBV7-9 and TRBJ2-3; D is perhaps TRBD2 (5 bases). V lost 8 bases, J lost 0 bases, and 9 bases lay in between. The CDR3 loop spans 13 amino acids. The germline V gene has CDR1 SEHNR and CDR2 FQNEAQ (reference sequence). CDR3 protein: CASEDFSTDTQYF. CDR3 in DNA: TGTGCCAGCGAGGACTTTAGCACAGATACGCAGTATTTT.

J is TRBJ2-7 and V is TRBV15, with 10 positions matching TRBD2. The trim removed 1 base at V and 6 bases at J, leaving 3 bases unmatched. The germline V gene has CDR1 LNHNV and CDR2 YYDKDF (reference sequence). The length of the CDR3 is 14 residues. The DNA for the CDR3 is TGTGCCACCAGCAGAGGACTAGCGGGTTCCGAGCAGTACGTC. Encoded protein: CATSRGLAGSEQYV.

The genes are TRBV6-4 and TRBJ2-1, with TRBD1 matching 7 bases. CDR3 length equals 13 residues. The trim removed 6 bases at V and 7 bases at J, leaving 6 bases unmatched. The germline V gene has CDR1 MRHNA and CDR2 SNTAGT. CDR3 nucleotide sequence: TGTGCCAGCAGACGGACAGGTTCTAATGAGCAGTTCTTC. Amino acid sequence: CASRRTGSNEQFF.

J is TRBJ1-5 and V is TRBV6-6; D gene unclear. Germline CDR1 is MNHNY and CDR2 is SVGAGI (reference sequence). Trimming shortened V by 9 bases and J by 7 bases, and 16 bases separated the two germline ends. This CDR3 spans 13 amino acids. CDR3 sequence (DNA): TGTGCCAGGTTTTGCGTCCTCGGACAGCCCCAGCATTTT. Its translation: CARFCVLGQPQHF.

This chain joins TRBV5-6 and TRBJ1-1; D is perhaps TRBD1 (5 bases). Trimming stripped 5 bases from V and 4 bases from J, with 18 bases between. This CDR3 comprises 15 residues. Germline V gene lookup returns CDR1 SGHDT and CDR2 YYEEEE. The CDR3 sequence is CASSLGTAMSTEAFF. The DNA for the CDR3 is TGTGCCAGCAGTCTAGGGACGGCCATGAGCACTGAAGCTTTCTTT.

The chain has TRBV7-2 and TRBJ1-3; D gene ambiguous. V was shortened by 6 bases and J by 1 base, with 10 bases between the two germline ends. The V gene's germline CDR1 is SGHTA and CDR2 FQGNSA. The CDR3 loop spans 14 amino acids. The CDR3 protein is CASSQGPSGNTIYF. The DNA of the CDR3 is TGTGCCAGCAGTCAAGGGCCATCTGGAAACACCATATATTTT. Filled out from reference TRBV7-2 and TRBJ1-3, the complete variable domain reads GAGVSQSPSNKVTEKGKDVELRCDPISGHTALYWYRQSLGQGLEFLIYFQGNSAPDKSGLPSDRFSAERTGGSVSTLTIQRTQQEDSAVYLCASSQGPSGNTIYFGEGSWLTVV.